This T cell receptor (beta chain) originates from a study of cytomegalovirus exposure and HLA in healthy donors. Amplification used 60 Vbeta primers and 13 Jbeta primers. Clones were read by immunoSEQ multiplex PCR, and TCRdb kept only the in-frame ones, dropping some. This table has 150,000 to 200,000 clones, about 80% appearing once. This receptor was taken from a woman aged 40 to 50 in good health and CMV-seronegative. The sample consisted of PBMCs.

In DNA, the CDR3 is TGTGCCACCAAAGGAACTAGCGGGACTTACAATGAGCAGTTCTTC. Protein product: CATKGTSGTYNEQFF. The genes are TRBV15 and TRBJ2-1; 10 nucleotides align to TRBD2. This CDR3 has 15 residues. After removal of 7 bases from V and 4 bases from J, the junction contained 7 bases not matched to a gene. The germline V gene encodes CDR1 LNHNV and CDR2 YYDKDF (reference sequence).